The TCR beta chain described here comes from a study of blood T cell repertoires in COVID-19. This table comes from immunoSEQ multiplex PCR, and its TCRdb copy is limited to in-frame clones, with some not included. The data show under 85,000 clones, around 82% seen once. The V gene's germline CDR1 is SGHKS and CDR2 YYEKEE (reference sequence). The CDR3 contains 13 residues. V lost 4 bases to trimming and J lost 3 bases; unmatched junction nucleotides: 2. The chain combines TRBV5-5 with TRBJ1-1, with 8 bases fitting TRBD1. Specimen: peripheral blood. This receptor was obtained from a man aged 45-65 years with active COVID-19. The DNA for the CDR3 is TGTGCCAGCAGCGAGACAGGGGACACTGAAGCTTTCTTT. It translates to CASSETGDTEAFF. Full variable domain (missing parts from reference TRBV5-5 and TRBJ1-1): DAGVTQSPTHLIKTRGQQVTLRCSPISGHKSVSWYQQVLGQGPQFIFQYYEKEERGRGNFPDRFSARQFPNYSSELNVNALLLGDSALYLCASSETGDTEAFFGQGTRLTVV.